Presented here are 14 T cell receptor beta chains from one specimen sequenced in a study of shared clonotypes between healthy human individuals. Naive CD8 cells, CD45RO-negative and positively selected for CCR7, excluded terminally differentiated effector memory CD45RA+ cells. Sequencing used immunoSEQ multiplex PCR; TCRdb keeps in-frame clones, though not all of them. Of roughly 2,000,000 clones detected, 90% to 95% appear once; the ten largest clones hold 1.5% to 2%. The sequenced material came from naive CD8+ T cells from PBMCs. The receptors here all came from a man younger than 35 in good health. Some clones in this sample may be carry-over from other donors' samples.

The chain recombines TRBV9 with TRBJ1-1; D is undetermined. The CDR3 runs 13 residues. Looked up from germline, CDR1 is SGDLS and CDR2 is YYNGEE. V was pared by 3 bases and J by 4 bases, with 10 bases between. The CDR3 sequence: CASSGGWGTEAFF. As DNA, the CDR3 is TGTGCCAGCAGCGGGGGATGGGGCACTGAAGCTTTCTTT. Looking up the rest from reference TRBV9 and TRBJ1-1 gives the full variable domain: DSGVTQTPKHLITATGQRVTLRCSPRSGDLSVYWYQQSLDQGLQFLIQYYNGEERAKGNILERFSAQQFPDLHSELNLSSLELGDSALYFCASSGGWGTEAFFGQGTRLTVV.

The chain is built from TRBV5-8 and TRBJ1-1; D unclear. The CDR3 covers 13 residues. Germline CDR1 and CDR2: SGHTS and YDEGEE. Trimming cost V 1 base and J 7 bases, with 11 bases left between them. This CDR3 reads CASSLLPASEAFF. As DNA, the CDR3 is TGTGCCAGCAGCTTGCTTCCAGCCAGTGAAGCTTTCTTT.

The chain employs TRBV27 and TRBJ2-7; 7 nucleotides agree with TRBD2. Germline-derived CDR1 and CDR2 are MNHEY and SMNVEV (reference sequence). V dropped 5 bases and J dropped 1; count of bases not matched to a gene: 5. The length of the CDR3 is 14 residues. CDR3 DNA sequence: TGTGCCAGCAGTAGCCTAGCGGATTCCTACGAGCAGTACTTC. Translation: CASSSLADSYEQYF.

V and J are TRBV7-9 and TRBJ2-7, with D hard to call. The germline gives CDR1 SEHNR, CDR2 FQNEAQ (reference sequence). The CDR3 extends over 13 amino acids. The V gene lost 1 base and the J gene lost 5 bases, with 9 bases spanning the gap. The CDR3 nucleotides read TGTGCCAGCAGCTTAGGACCACGGGACGAGCAGTACTTC. It codes for CASSLGPRDEQYF.

The gene calls are TRBV5-1 and TRBJ1-5, with no clear D. CDR1 is SGHRS, CDR2 YFSETQ, per germline. V lost 2 bases and J lost 5, with 8 bases in between. This CDR3 spans 13 amino acids. DNA of the CDR3: TGCGCCAGCAGCTTTCGCGGAGATCAGCCCCAGCATTTT. Residues: CASSFRGDQPQHF.

Comment on this clone: Within the sample, other DNA sequences also encode this same CDR3. V is TRBV5-6 and J is TRBJ2-7; either TRBD1 or TRBD2 may supply D (5 bases each). V lost 3 bases and J 4 bases, leaving 11 bases between the germline ends. Germline-derived CDR1 and CDR2 are SGHDT and YYEEEE. The CDR3 totals 13 residues. CDR3 coding DNA: TGTGCCAGCAGCTCCGGGACGGATTACGAGCAGTACTTC. The encoded protein is CASSSGTDYEQYF.

The chain has TRBV28 and TRBJ2-7; TRBD1 is a possible D gene (6 bases). The CDR3 length is 19 residues. V lost 2 bases and J lost 0, with 23 bases in between. Germline V gene data show CDR1 as MDHEN and CDR2 as SYDVKM. Written as DNA, the CDR3 is TGTGCCAGCAGTTTAATACCGGGACACCCGAAATTGGGCTCCTACGAGCAGTACTTC. This translates into CASSLIPGHPKLGSYEQYF.

The gene calls are TRBV19 and TRBJ2-2; TRBD1 matches 8 bases. Germline CDR1 reads LNHDA; CDR2 reads SQIVND (reference sequence). The V segment lost 4 bases and the J segment 4 bases; nucleotides outside the gene matches: 5. The CDR3 spans 15 residues. This CDR3 reads CASSTGQGSTGELFF. DNA for the CDR3: TGTGCCAGTAGTACAGGACAGGGAAGCACCGGGGAGCTGTTTTTT.

The chain joins TRBV7-9 to TRBJ1-5; D gene uncertain. Germline loops: CDR1 SEHNR, CDR2 FQNEAQ (reference sequence). V was cut by 4 bases and J by 1 base, with 8 bases left in between. CDR3 size: 14 residues. The CDR3 region is CASSSEGSNQPQHF. The CDR3 bases are TGTGCCAGCAGCTCGGAAGGGAGCAATCAGCCCCAGCATTTT.

V is TRBV5-1 and J is TRBJ2-1, with TRBD2 as a possible D gene (6 bases). Trimming took 4 bases from V and 6 from J, leaving 11 bases between them. This CDR3 region has 13 residues. From germline, CDR1 is SGHRS and CDR2 YFSETQ. The CDR3 is CASSPGTVNEQFF. CDR3 DNA: TGCGCCAGCAGCCCGGGGACTGTCAATGAGCAGTTCTTC.

This clone was found once. The CDR3 DNA sequence: TGTGCCAGCAGTTTATCGATAGGAGGGGTAACTGAAGCTTTCTTT. Translated: CASSLSIGGVTEAFF. The rearrangement links TRBV27 to TRBJ1-1, with D possibly matching TRBD1 (5 bases). V was cut by 0 bases and J by 5 bases, with 13 bases left in between. CDR3 length: 15 amino acids. Germline assignment: CDR1 MNHEY and CDR2 SMNVEV (reference sequence).

The V gene is TRBV9, the J gene TRBJ2-7; the D gene is possibly TRBD1 (5 bases). V shed 4 bases and J shed 6 bases, with 23 bases lying between them. CDR1 SGDLS and CDR2 YYNGEE come from the germline V gene. This CDR3 region has 16 residues. The CDR3 bases are TGTGCCAGCAGCCCGAGCCCCTCCGCAGGGCCCCTCGAGCAGTACTTC. It is translated as CASSPSPSAGPLEQYF.

The chain joins TRBV15 to TRBJ1-4, with TRBD1 identical over 7 bases. The CDR3 runs 14 residues. Germline loops: CDR1 LNHNV, CDR2 YYDKDF (reference sequence). The trim removed 4 bases at V and 3 bases at J, leaving 2 bases unmatched. In nucleotides, the CDR3 is TGTGCCACCAGCACGGGACAGTCTAATGAAAAACTGTTTTTT. Translated, it gives CATSTGQSNEKLFF.

V and J are TRBV9 and TRBJ2-1; D is unclear. Germline loops: CDR1 SGDLS, CDR2 YYNGEE. V was pared by 3 bases and J by 4 bases, with 20 bases between. The CDR3 consists of 17 residues. The DNA of the CDR3 is TGTGCCAGCAGCGCAAACCCCACGAGTGGAGATTACAATGAGCAGTTCTTC. Its translation is CASSANPTSGDYNEQFF.